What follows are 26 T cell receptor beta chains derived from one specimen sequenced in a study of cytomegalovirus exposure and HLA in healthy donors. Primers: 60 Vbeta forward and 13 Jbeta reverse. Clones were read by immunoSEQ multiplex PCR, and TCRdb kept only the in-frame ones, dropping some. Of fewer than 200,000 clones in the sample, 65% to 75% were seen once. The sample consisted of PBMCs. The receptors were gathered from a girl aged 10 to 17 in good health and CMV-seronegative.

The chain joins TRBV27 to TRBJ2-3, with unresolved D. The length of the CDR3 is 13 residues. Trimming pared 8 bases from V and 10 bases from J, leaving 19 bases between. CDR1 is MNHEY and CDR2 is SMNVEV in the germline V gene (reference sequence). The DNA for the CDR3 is TGTGCCAGCTCCTCCCCGGCACAGATTCCGCAGTATTTT. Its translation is CASSSPAQIPQYF.

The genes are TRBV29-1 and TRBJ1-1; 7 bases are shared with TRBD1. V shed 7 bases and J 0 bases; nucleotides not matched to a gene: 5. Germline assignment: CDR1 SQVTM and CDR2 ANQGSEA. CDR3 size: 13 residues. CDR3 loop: CSARQGVNTEAFF. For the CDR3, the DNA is TGCAGCGCACGACAGGGCGTGAACACTGAAGCTTTCTTT. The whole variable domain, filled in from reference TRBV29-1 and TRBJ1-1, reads SAVISQKPSRDICQRGTSLTIQCQVDSQVTMMFWYRQQPGQSLTLIATANQGSEATYESGFVIDKFPISRPNLTFSTLTVSNMSPEDSSIYLCSARQGVNTEAFFGQGTRLTVV.

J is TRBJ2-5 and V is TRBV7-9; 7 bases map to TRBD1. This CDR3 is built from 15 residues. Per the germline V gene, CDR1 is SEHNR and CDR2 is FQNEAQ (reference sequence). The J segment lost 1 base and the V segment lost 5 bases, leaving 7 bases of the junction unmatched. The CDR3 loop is CASSRSGQFQETQYF. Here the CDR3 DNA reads TGTGCCAGCAGCCGCTCGGGACAGTTCCAAGAGACCCAGTACTTC.

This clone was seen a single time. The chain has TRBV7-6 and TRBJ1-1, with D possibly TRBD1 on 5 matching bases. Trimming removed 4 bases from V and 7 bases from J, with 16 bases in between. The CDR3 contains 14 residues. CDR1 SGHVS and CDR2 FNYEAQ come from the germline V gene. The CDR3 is CASSSGAGLIEAFF. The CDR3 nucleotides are TGTGCCAGCAGCTCGGGAGCGGGGCTTATTGAAGCTTTCTTT.

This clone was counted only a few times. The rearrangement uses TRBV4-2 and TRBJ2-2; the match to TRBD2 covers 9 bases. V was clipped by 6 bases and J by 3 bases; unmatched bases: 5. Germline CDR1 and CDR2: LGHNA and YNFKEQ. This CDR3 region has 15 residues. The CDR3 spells CASRLRTSDTGELFF. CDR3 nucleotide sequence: TGTGCCAGCAGACTGCGGACTAGCGACACCGGGGAGCTGTTTTTT.

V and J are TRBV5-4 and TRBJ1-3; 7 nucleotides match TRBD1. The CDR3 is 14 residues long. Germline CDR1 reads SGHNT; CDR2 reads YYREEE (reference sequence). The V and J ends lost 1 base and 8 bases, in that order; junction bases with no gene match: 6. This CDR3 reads CASSLKGALDTIYF. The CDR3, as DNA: TGTGCCAGCAGCTTGAAGGGGGCGTTGGACACCATATATTTT.

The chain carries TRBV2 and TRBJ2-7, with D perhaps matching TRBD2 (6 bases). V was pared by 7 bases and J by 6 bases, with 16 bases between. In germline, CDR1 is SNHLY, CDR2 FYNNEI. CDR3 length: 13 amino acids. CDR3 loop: CASKGLARIEQYF. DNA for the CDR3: TGTGCCAGCAAGGGGCTAGCGCGGATCGAGCAGTACTTC. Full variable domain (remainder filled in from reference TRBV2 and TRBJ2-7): EPEVTQTPSHQVTQMGQEVILRCVPISNHLYFYWYRQILGQKVEFLVSFYNNEISEKSEIFDDQFSVERPDGSNFTLKIRSTKLEDSAMYFCASKGLARIEQYFGPGTRLTVT.

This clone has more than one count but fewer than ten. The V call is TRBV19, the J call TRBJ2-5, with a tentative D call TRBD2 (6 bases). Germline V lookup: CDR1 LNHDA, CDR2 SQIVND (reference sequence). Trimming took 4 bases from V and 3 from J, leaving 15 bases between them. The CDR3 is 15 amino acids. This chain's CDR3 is CASSTPAGSKETQYF. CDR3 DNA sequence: TGTGCCAGTAGTACTCCGGCGGGGTCAAAAGAGACCCAGTACTTC.

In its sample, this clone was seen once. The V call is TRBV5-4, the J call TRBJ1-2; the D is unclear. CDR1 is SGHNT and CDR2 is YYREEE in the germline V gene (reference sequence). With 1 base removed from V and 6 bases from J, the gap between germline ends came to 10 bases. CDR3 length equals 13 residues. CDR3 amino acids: CASSLTWSDGYTF. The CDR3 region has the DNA TGTGCCAGCAGCTTGACTTGGTCCGATGGCTACACCTTC.

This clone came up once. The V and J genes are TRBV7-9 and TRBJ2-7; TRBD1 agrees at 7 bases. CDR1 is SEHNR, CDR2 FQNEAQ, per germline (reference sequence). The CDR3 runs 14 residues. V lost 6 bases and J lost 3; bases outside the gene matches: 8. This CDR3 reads CASSMPRDSYEQYF. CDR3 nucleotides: TGTGCCAGCAGTATGCCCCGGGACAGCTACGAGCAGTACTTC.

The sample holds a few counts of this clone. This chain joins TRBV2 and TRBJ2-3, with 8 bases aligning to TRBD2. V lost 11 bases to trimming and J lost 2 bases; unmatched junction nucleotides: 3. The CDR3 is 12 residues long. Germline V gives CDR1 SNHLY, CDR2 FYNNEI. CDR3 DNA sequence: TGTGCCGGGACTAGTTACACAGATACGCAGTATTTT. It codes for CAGTSYTDTQYF. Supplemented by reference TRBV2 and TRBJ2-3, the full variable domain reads EPEVTQTPSHQVTQMGQEVILRCVPISNHLYFYWYRQILGQKVEFLVSFYNNEISEKSEIFDDQFSVERPDGSNFTLKIRSTKLEDSAMYFCAGTSYTDTQYFGPGTRLTVL.

For the CDR3, the DNA is TGCGCCAGCAGCCCTCCGGGACAGGGAAACACCATATATTTT. The encoded protein is CASSPPGQGNTIYF. V gene TRBV5-1 combines with J gene TRBJ1-3; 7 bases align to TRBD1. The germline V gene has CDR1 SGHRS and CDR2 YFSETQ. This CDR3 comprises 14 residues. The trim removed 4 bases at V and 4 bases at J, leaving 5 bases unmatched.

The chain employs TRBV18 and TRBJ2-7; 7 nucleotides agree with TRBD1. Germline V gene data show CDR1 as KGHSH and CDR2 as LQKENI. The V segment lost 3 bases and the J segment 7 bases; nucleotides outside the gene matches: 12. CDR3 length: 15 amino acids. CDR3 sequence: CASSPNSRQGGEQYF. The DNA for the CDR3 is TGTGCCAGCTCACCGAACTCTCGACAGGGCGGGGAGCAGTACTTC.

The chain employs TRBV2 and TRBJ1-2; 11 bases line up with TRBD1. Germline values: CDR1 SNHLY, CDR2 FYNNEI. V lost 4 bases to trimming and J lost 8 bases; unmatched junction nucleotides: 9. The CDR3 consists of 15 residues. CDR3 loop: CASSARGDRGRGYTF. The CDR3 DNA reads TGTGCCAGCAGTGCCCGGGGGGACAGGGGGAGAGGCTACACCTTC.

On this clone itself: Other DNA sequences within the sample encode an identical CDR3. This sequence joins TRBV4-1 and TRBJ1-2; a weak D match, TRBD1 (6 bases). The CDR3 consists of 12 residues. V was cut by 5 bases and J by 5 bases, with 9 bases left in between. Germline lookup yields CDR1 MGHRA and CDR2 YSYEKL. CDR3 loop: CASSVQGYGYTF. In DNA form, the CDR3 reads TGCGCCAGCAGCGTACAGGGATATGGCTACACCTTC.

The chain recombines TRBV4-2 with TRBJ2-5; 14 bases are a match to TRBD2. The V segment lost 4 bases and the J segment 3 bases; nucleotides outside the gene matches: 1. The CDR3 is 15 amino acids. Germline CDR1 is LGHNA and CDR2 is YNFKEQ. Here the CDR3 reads CASSPGLAGEETQYF. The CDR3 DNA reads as TGTGCCAGCAGCCCGGGACTAGCGGGGGAAGAGACCCAGTACTTC.

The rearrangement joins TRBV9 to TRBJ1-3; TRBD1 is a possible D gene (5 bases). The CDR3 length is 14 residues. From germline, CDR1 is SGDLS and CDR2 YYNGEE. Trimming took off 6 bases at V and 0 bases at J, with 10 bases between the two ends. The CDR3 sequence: CASTPTGSGNTIYF. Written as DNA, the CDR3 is TGTGCCAGCACTCCCACAGGCTCTGGAAACACCATATATTTT. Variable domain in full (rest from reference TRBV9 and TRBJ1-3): DSGVTQTPKHLITATGQRVTLRCSPRSGDLSVYWYQQSLDQGLQFLIQYYNGEERAKGNILERFSAQQFPDLHSELNLSSLELGDSALYFCASTPTGSGNTIYFGEGSWLTVV.

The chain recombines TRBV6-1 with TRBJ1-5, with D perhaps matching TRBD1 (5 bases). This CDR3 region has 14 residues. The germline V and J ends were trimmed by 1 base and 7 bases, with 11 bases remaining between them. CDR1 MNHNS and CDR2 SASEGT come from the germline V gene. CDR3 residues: CASSEVSGNQPQHF. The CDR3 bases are TGTGCCAGCAGTGAAGTGTCAGGGAACCAGCCCCAGCATTTT.

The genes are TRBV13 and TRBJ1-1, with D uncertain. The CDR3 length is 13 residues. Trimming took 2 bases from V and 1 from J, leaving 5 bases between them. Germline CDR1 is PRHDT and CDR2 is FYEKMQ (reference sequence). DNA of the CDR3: TGTGCCAGCAGCTTACTAGAGAACACTGAAGCTTTCTTT. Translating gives CASSLLENTEAFF. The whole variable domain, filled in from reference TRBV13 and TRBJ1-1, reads AAGVIQSPRHLIKEKRETATLKCYPIPRHDTVYWYQQGPGQDPQFLISFYEKMQSDKGSIPDRFSAQQFSDYHSELNMSSLELGDSALYFCASSLLENTEAFFGQGTRLTVV.

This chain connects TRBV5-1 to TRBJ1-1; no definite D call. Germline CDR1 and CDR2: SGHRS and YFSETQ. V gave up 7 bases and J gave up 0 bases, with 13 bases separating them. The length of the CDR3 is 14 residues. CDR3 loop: CASRTEPVNTEAFF. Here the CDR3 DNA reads TGCGCCAGCCGGACTGAACCCGTGAACACTGAAGCTTTCTTT.

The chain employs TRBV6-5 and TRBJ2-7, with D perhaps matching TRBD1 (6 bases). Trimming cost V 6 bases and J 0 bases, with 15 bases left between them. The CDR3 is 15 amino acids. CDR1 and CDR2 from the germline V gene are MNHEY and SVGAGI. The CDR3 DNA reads TGTGCCAGCAGCCTCCTCCGGGACATCTCCTACGAGCAGTACTTC. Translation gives CASSLLRDISYEQYF.

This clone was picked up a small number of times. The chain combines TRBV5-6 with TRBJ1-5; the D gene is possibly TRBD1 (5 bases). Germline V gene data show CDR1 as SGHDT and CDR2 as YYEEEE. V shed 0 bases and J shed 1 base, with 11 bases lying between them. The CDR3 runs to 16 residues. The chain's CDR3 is CASSLAGRVSNQPQHF. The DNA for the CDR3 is TGTGCCAGCAGCTTGGCGGGCAGGGTGAGCAATCAGCCCCAGCATTTT.

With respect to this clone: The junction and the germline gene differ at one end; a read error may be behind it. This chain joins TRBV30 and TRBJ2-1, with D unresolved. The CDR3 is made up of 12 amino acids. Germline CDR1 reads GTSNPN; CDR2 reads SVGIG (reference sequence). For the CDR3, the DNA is TGTGCCTCGAGTCAGTCCTACAATGAGCAGTTCTTC. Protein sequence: CASSQSYNEQFF.

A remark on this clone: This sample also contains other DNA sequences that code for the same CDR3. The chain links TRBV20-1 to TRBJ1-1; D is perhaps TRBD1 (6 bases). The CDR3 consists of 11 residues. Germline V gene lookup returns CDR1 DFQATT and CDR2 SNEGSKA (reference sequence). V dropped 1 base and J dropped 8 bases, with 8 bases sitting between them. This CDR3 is CSARGGGEAFF. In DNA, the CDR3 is TGCAGTGCTAGAGGAGGGGGAGAAGCTTTCTTT.

The CDR3 coding sequence is TGTGCCAGCAGCCTAACAGTCGCGAACACTGAAGCTTTCTTT. It encodes CASSLTVANTEAFF. The chain links TRBV7-2 to TRBJ1-1, with unresolved D. This CDR3 comprises 14 residues. V gave up 5 bases and J gave up 1 base, with 11 bases separating them. The germline V gene encodes CDR1 SGHTA and CDR2 FQGNSA.

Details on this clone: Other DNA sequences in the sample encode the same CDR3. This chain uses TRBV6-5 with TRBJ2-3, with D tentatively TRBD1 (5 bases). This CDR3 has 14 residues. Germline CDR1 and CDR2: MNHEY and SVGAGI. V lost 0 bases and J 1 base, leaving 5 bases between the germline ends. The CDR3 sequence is CASSYSGGTDTQYF. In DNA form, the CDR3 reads TGTGCCAGCAGTTACTCAGGGGGCACAGATACGCAGTATTTT.